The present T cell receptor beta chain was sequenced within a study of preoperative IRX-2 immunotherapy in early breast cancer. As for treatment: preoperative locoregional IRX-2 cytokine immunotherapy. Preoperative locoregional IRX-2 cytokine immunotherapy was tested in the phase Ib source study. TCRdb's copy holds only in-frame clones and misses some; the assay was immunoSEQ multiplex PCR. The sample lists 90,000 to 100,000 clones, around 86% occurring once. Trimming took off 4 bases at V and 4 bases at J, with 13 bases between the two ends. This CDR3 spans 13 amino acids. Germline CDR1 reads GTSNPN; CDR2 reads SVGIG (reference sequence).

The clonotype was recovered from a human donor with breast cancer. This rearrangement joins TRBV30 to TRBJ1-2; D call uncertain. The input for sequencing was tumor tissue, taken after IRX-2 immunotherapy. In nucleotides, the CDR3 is TGTGCCTGGACCAAGCAGGATCGCTATGGCTACACCTTC. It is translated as CAWTKQDRYGYTF. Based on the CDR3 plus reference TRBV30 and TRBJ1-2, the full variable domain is SQTIHQWPATLVQPVGSPLSLECTVEGTSNPNLYWYRQAAGRGLQLLFYSVGIGQISSEVPQNLSASRPQDRQFILSSKKLLLSDSGFYLCAWTKQDRYGYTFGSGTRLTVV.